The rows below give T cell receptor beta chains drawn from one sample of a study of blood T cell repertoires in COVID-19. Profiling relied on immunoSEQ multiplex PCR, and the TCRdb table lists in-frame clones only, not all of them. The sample consists of 200,000 to 250,000 clones, around 84% of them appearing once. The sample comprised peripheral blood. These receptor sequences come from an elderly woman with active or convalescent COVID-19. The CDR3 runs from the conserved cysteine through the conserved F or W. D genes are given only for firm matches. The size field is filled for only some rows; it gives once, few, many or a size class.

J	D	size	V	DNA	CDR3
TRBJ1-2	NA	NA	TRBV6-5	TGTGCCAGCAGTTACCAGGGTGGAGGCTACACCTTC	CASSYQGGGYTF
TRBJ1-6	NA	NA	TRBV6-2/TRBV6-3	TGTGCCAGCAGTCGGATCCGGACAGCGAACTATAATTCACCCCTCCACTTT	CASSRIRTANYNSPLHF
TRBJ2-1	TRBD2	NA	TRBV19	TGTGCCAGTAGTGAACCGGGACTAGCGGGAGGGCGAGATGAGCAGTTCTTC	CASSEPGLAGGRDEQFF
TRBJ1-5	NA	NA	TRBV7-2	TGTGCCAGCAGCTCCTACCCAGGGCCCAATCAGCCCCAGCATTTT	CASSSYPGPNQPQHF
TRBJ2-6	NA	NA	TRBV19	TGTGCCAGTATCCCGACAGGAGCTGGGGCCAACGTCCTGACTTTC	CASIPTGAGANVLTF
TRBJ2-1	NA	NA	TRBV2	TGTGCCAGCAGTCGCCTAGCACCGGCCTACAATGAGCAGTTCTTC	CASSRLAPAYNEQFF
TRBJ2-1	TRBD2	once	TRBV29-1	TGCAGCGTGCTACCGGGACTAGTCGATGAGCAGTTCTTC	CSVLPGLVDEQFF
TRBJ1-2	TRBD1	NA	TRBV7-2	TGTGCCAGCAGCTCCATTGGACAGGGGGTTGGCTACACCTTC	CASSSIGQGVGYTF
TRBJ2-5	TRBD2	NA	TRBV6-7	TGTGCCAGCAGTTACCCACATACTAGCGGGGGGGAAGAGACCCAGTACTTC	CASSYPHTSGGEETQYF
TRBJ2-1	NA	NA	TRBV5-4	TGTGCCAGCAGCTTGGCCGGGTTAGCGCGGGCCAATGAGCAGTTCTTC	CASSLAGLARANEQFF
TRBJ2-1	TRBD2	few	TRBV11-2	TGTGCCAGCAGCAAAAACCGCGGGGGGCTGAACAATGAGCAGTTCTTC	CASSKNRGGLNNEQFF
TRBJ1-1	TRBD1	NA	TRBV4-1	TGCGCCAGCAGCCAAATCGGGACAGTAGCTTTCTTT	CASSQIGTVAFF
TRBJ2-2	TRBD1	once	TRBV19	TGTGCCAGTAGGACGGACAGGGTGGCCACCGGGGAGCTGTTTTTT	CASRTDRVATGELFF
TRBJ2-7	NA	NA	TRBV6-6	TGTGCCAGCAGTTACAGGGACACCTACGAGCAGTACTTC	CASSYRDTYEQYF
TRBJ2-2	TRBD2	NA	TRBV3-1/TRBV3-2	TGTGCCAGCGTCGATCGGGAGGACTCCGGGGAGCTGTTTTTT	CASVDREDSGELFF
TRBJ2-1	NA	few	TRBV14	TGTGCCAGCAGCCATTGGCTAGCGTCCAATGAGCAGTTCTTC	CASSHWLASNEQFF
TRBJ1-2	TRBD1	NA	TRBV5-8	TGTGCCAGCAGCTTGTGGAGGGGGCGTCGAGCGGGCTACACCTTC	CASSLWRGRRAGYTF
TRBJ2-1	TRBD2	NA	TRBV19	TGTGCCAGTAGTATAGGAGCTAGCGGGGGGGCTGGAGAGCAGTTCTTC	CASSIGASGGAGEQFF
TRBJ1-1	TRBD1	NA	TRBV18	TGTGCCAGCTCACCATGGACAGGGGGCATGAACACTGAAGCTTTCTTT	CASSPWTGGMNTEAFF
TRBJ1-3	NA	NA	TRBV18	TGTGCCAGCTCACCTACGGGGGTTCTCTCCTCTGGAAACACCATATATTTT	CASSPTGVLSSGNTIYF
TRBJ2-3	NA	many	TRBV9	TGTGCCAGCAGCGTAGCCGGGACACACACAGATACGCAGTATTTT	CASSVAGTHTDTQYF
TRBJ2-3	NA	NA	TRBV4-3	TGCGCCAGCAGCCAAGTTGTTCATACTGGAGATACGCAGTATTTT	CASSQVVHTGDTQYF
TRBJ2-4	NA	NA	TRBV14	TGTGCCAGCAGCCCGGGACTCGGAGCCCCTTTCAAAAACATTCAGTACTTC	CASSPGLGAPFKNIQYF
TRBJ2-7	NA	NA	TRBV29-1	TGCAGCGTTGCAAAGCCCTCAGGTGAGCAGTACTTC	CSVAKPSGEQYF
TRBJ1-2	NA	NA	TRBV5-4	TGTGCCAGCAGCTTAGAAGGGAGGAGCGGCTACACCTTC	CASSLEGRSGYTF
TRBJ2-7	NA	NA	TRBV11-3	TGTGCCAGCAGCTTAAGGGGTGGCGGCCCCTACGAGCAGTACTTC	CASSLRGGGPYEQYF
TRBJ2-7	TRBD2	few	TRBV7-2	TGTGCCAGCAGCTTATCGGGGAGGGAATCCTACGAGCAGTACTTC	CASSLSGRESYEQYF
TRBJ2-1	NA	NA	TRBV12-3/TRBV12-4	TGTGCCAGCAGTTTTCCCCGGGGATCTGAGCAGTTCTTC	CASSFPRGSEQFF
TRBJ2-7	TRBD1	NA	TRBV10-3	TGTGCCACGAATGGGGGACAGGCGGCCGGCGGGCAGTACTTC	CATNGGQAAGGQYF
TRBJ2-5	NA	NA	TRBV6-2/TRBV6-3	TGTGCCAGCAGTTACTCCACTAGTTTCGAGACCCAGTACTTC	CASSYSTSFETQYF
TRBJ1-5	TRBD1	NA	TRBV5-8	TGTGCCAGCAGCCCCGGACAGGGGCTTCAGCCCCAGCATTTT	CASSPGQGLQPQHF
TRBJ1-2	TRBD1	NA	TRBV7-9	TGTGCCAGCAGCTTTAGGTCCCGGCCAGGGGGCGATGGCTACACCTTC	CASSFRSRPGGDGYTF
TRBJ2-1	TRBD1	NA	TRBV24-1	TGTGCCACCAGTGATTTGCCGCAGGGGGCGCGTTCCTACAATGAGCAGTTCTTC	CATSDLPQGARSYNEQFF
TRBJ2-2	NA	NA	TRBV4-3	TGCGCCAGCAGCCAAGAAGGGGTCCAGACCGGGGAGCTGTTTTTT	CASSQEGVQTGELFF
TRBJ1-1	NA	NA	TRBV6-5	TGTGCCAGCAGGGTAACAGAGAACACTGAAGCTTTCTTT	CASRVTENTEAFF
TRBJ2-5	NA	NA	TRBV7-2	TGTGCCAGCAGCTTAGGACAACAGGAAACCCAGTACTTC	CASSLGQQETQYF
TRBJ2-1	TRBD2	NA	TRBV19	TGTGCCAGTAGTTTTATTGGGGGGGTCTACAATGAGCAGTTCTTC	CASSFIGGVYNEQFF
TRBJ2-1	NA	NA	TRBV10-1	TGCGCCATTTCCGGCTACAATGAGCAGTTCTTC	CAISGYNEQFF
TRBJ2-3	TRBD2	NA	TRBV5-6	TGTGCCAGCAGCCAACCTAGCGGAGGCACAGATACGCAGTATTTT	CASSQPSGGTDTQYF
TRBJ1-1	NA	NA	TRBV29-1	TGCAGCGTTCGTAACACTGAAGCTTTCTTT	CSVRNTEAFF
TRBJ2-3	TRBD2	once	TRBV27	TGTGCCAGCAGTTTTGAGGCCCCCAGTTGGGGCGGGGGACCAAGCACAGATACGCAGTATTTT	CASSFEAPSWGGGPSTDTQYF
TRBJ1-1	TRBD1	few	TRBV7-2	TGTGCCAGCAGCTTAAGGGGGCTCACTGAAGCTTTCTTT	CASSLRGLTEAFF
TRBJ2-7	TRBD2	NA	TRBV28	TGTGCCAGCAGCAACTATGGACTAGCGGGGAATGGGATGTACGAGCAGTACTTC	CASSNYGLAGNGMYEQYF
TRBJ2-1	TRBD2	NA	TRBV19	TGTGCCAGTAGTATTCTAGCGGGGCAATCCCCCCCTGAGCAGTTCTTC	CASSILAGQSPPEQFF
TRBJ1-4	NA	NA	TRBV19	TGTGCCAGTAGTGCACCGCAAAACCGAGTTGCAACTAATGAAAAACTGTTTTTT	CASSAPQNRVATNEKLFF
TRBJ2-1	TRBD2	NA	TRBV5-4	TGTGCCAGCAGCTTGGGTGGCGGGAGAGCATACAATGAGCAGTTCTTC	CASSLGGGRAYNEQFF
TRBJ2-2	TRBD2	NA	TRBV18	TGTGCCAGCTCACCCTCGTTGCTAGCGGAGAACACCGGGGAGCTGTTTTTT	CASSPSLLAENTGELFF
TRBJ2-3	NA	NA	TRBV4-1	TGCGCCAGCAGCCAAGGGTGGGGGGGCAGCCGCACAGATACGCAGTATTTT	CASSQGWGGSRTDTQYF
TRBJ2-2	TRBD1	NA	TRBV2	TGTGCCAGCAACAAAGACAGGGGGGCCGGGGAGCTGTTTTTT	CASNKDRGAGELFF
TRBJ2-7	NA	NA	TRBV15	TGTGCCACCAGCAGGGGCTCAGGAGGATCACAGTACTTC	CATSRGSGGSQYF